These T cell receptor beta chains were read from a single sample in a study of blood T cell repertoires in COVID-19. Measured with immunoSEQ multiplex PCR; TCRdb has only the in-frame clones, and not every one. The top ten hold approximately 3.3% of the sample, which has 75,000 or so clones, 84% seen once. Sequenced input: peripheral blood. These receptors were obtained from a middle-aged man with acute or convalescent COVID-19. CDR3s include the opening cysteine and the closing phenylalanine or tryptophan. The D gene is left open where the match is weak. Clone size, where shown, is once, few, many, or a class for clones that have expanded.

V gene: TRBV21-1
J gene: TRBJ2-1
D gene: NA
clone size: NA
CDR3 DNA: TGTGCCAGCAGCAAAGGCTTACTAGCGGGGGGGCTAGGTGAGCAGTTCTTC
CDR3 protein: CASSKGLLAGGLGEQFF

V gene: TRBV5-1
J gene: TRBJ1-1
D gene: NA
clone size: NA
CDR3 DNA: TGCGCCAGCCGGGGGGAAACTGAAGCTTTCTTT
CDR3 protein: CASRGETEAFF

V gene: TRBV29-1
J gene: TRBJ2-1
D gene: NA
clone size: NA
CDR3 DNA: TGCAGCCCTGAGAGGGCCGGTCCCCCCAATGAGCAGTTCTTC
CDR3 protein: CSPERAGPPNEQFF

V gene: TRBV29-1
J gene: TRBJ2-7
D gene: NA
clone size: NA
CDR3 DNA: TGCAGCGTTGAATTAGGCGGCTACGAGCAGTACTTC
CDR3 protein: CSVELGGYEQYF

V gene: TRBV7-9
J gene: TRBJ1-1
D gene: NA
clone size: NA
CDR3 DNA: TGTGCCAGCAGCTTATACAGGGATAATGCTGAAGCTTTCTTT
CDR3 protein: CASSLYRDNAEAFF

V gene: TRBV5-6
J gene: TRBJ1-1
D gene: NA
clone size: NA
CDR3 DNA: TGTGCCAGCAGCTTGGCCATAGGGAGGGCGAACACTGAAGCTTTCTTT
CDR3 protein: CASSLAIGRANTEAFF

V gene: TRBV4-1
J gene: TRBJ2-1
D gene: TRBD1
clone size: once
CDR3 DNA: TGCGCCAGCAGCCAAGTGCGGACAGGGGGGAAGGGGGAGCAGTTCTTC
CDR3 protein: CASSQVRTGGKGEQFF

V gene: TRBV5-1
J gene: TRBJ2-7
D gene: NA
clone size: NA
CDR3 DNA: TGCGCCAGCAGCTTGGCCAGGAGCGGAGAGCAGTACTTC
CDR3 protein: CASSLARSGEQYF

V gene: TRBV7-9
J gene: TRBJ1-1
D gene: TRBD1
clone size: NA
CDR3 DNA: TGTGCCAGCAGCTTTACAGGGGGCGTCTTTCAGGCTGAAGCTTTCTTT
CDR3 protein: CASSFTGGVFQAEAFF

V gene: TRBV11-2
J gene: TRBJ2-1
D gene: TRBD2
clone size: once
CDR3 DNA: TGTGCCAGCAGCTTTAGCGGGAGGCCTGAGCAGTTCTTC
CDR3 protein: CASSFSGRPEQFF

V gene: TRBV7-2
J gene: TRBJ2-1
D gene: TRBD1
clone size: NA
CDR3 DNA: TGTGCCAGCAGCTTAGTTTTAGGGGGCAAGGGTTACAATGAGCAGTTCTTC
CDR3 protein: CASSLVLGGKGYNEQFF

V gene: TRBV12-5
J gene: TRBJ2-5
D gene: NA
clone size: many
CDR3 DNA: TGTGCTAGTGGGCCTCGGTTTGGAAGACTGGACTTC
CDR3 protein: CASGPRFGRLDF

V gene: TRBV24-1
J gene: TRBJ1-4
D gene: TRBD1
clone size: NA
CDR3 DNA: TGTGCCACCAGTGATCCAGGACAGGGTAATGAAAAACTGTTTTTT
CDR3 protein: CATSDPGQGNEKLFF

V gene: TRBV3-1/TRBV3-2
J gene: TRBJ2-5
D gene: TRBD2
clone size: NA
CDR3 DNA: TGTGCCAGCAGCTGGAAAACCGCGGGGGAACAAGAGACCCAGTACTTC
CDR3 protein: CASSWKTAGEQETQYF

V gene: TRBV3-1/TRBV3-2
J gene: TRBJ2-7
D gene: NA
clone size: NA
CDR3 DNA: TGTGCCAGCAGCCAAGTCTCAGGGTCTGGGGGGTACGAGCAGTACTTC
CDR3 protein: CASSQVSGSGGYEQYF

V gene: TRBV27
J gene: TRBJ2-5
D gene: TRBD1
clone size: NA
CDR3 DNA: TGTGCCAGCAGACCGGGGACAGAATCATTTCTTGAGACCCAGTACTTC
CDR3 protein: CASRPGTESFLETQYF

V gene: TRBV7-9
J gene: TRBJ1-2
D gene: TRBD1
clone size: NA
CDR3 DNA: TGTGCCAGCAGCTTCGACAGGGCGGTTGTCGATGACTACACCTTC
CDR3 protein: CASSFDRAVVDDYTF

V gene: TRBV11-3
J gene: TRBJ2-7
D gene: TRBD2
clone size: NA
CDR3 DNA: TGTGCCAGCAGCTTAAGGGGACTAGGGGCCTGGGAGCAGTACTTC
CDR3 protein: CASSLRGLGAWEQYF

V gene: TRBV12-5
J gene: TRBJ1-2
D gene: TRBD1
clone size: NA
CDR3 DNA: TGTGCTAGTGGTTTGGGGGCCCCGGGACAGTCTATCTATGGCTACACCTTC
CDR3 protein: CASGLGAPGQSIYGYTF

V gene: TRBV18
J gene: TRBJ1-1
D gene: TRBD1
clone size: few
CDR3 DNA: TGTGCCAGCTCAGTCACCTCCAGACAGGGGATGATGGGGACTGAAGCTTTCTTT
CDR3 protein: CASSVTSRQGMMGTEAFF

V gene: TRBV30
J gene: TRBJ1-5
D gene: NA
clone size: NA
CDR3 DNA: TGTGCCTGGAGTGATAGTTGGCAGGGCAATCAGCCCCAGCATTTT
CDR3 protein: CAWSDSWQGNQPQHF

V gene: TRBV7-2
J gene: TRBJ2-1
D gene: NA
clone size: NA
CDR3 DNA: TGTGCCAGCAGCTTAGCGGGAGAGGTCTACAATGAGCAGTTCTTC
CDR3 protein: CASSLAGEVYNEQFF